The clone carrying this T cell receptor (beta chain) was counted at least ten times. TCRdb recomputed calls from the PCR reads with MiXCR, one row per CDR3 protein. This sample has about 640,000 distinct CDR3 sequences, with just under 20% found just once. Germline CDR1 is DFQATT and CDR2 is SNEGSKA (reference sequence). CDR3 size: 14 residues. V was shortened by 3 bases and J by 4 bases, with 16 bases between the two germline ends. This sample is drawn from a study of molecular identifiers for immune sequencing clone quantification. Source material: naive CD8+ T cells from blood, with Jurkat cell RNA spiked in. The subset was: FACS-sorted CD8+CD4-CCR7+CD45RA+ naive T cells. This rearrangement joins TRBV20-1 to TRBJ2-7, with D possibly being TRBD2 (6 bases). The receptor was isolated from a human donor in good health. Some libraries in this study had Jurkat cell RNA spiked in. CDR3 bases: TGCAGTGCTAGGGGGCCTTTGGGGAGGTACGAGCAGTACTTC. This sequence encodes CSARGPLGRYEQYF.